This T cell receptor beta chain is from a study of blood T cells in healthy people across ages. Study-level points and caveats: Long-lived donors carried more naive CD4+ cells and greater diversity than aged donors. Because sorting was not performed, PBMCs prevented conclusive naive versus antigen-experienced comparison.

Primers used in a second PCR of roughly 7 to 12 cycles were a sample-barcoded 5' primer and a J-beta primer mix. TCRdb itself ran the 5' RACE reads through MiXCR, one entry per CDR3 protein. The profile covers roughly 1,800,000 distinct CDR3 sequences, with roughly 52% appearing a single time and around 2.1% taken by the ten largest. On this clonotype: Its antigen is currently unknown.

Approximately 9.1 milliliters was the volume of peripheral blood drawn from each donor. Sample: blood. The receptor comes from a woman aged 40-49 years in good health.

The CDR3 loop is CASSPRGTSVEQYF. The CDR3 coding sequence is TGTGCCAGCAGCCCCCGGGGAACGTCAGTCGAGCAGTACTTC. The genes are TRBV13 and TRBJ2-7, with TRBD2 as a possible D gene (5 bases). This CDR3 region has 14 residues. The V gene's germline CDR1 is PRHDT and CDR2 FYEKMQ (reference sequence). V gave up 5 bases and J gave up 6 bases, with 17 bases separating them.